The 25 T cell receptor beta chains listed next were all sequenced from one sample in a study of intratumoral heterogeneity in liver cancer. TCRdb's table, derived via immunoSEQ multiplex PCR, lists solely in-frame clones and lacks some. The sample has over 20,000 clones; roughly 73% are singletons. Sequenced material: tumor-adjacent normal tissue, taken before any cancer treatment. Receptors originate from a woman aged 70-85 years with hepatocellular carcinoma.

The gene calls are TRBV2 and TRBJ2-5; 7 nucleotides agree with TRBD1. Germline values: CDR1 SNHLY, CDR2 FYNNEI. V lost 10 bases, J lost 2 bases, and 13 bases stayed unmatched. The CDR3 totals 15 residues. For the CDR3, the DNA is TGTGCCACTCGTCAGAGCAGGGGGTCACAAGAGACCCAGTACTTC. It translates to CATRQSRGSQETQYF.

The rearrangement links TRBV30 to TRBJ2-3; 11 bases align to TRBD2. Germline V gives CDR1 GTSNPN, CDR2 SVGIG (reference sequence). This CDR3 contains 14 residues. With V trimmed by 5 bases and J by 3 bases, 4 bases remained unmatched. The CDR3 region has the DNA TGTGCCTGGTTGATAGCGGGAGGGACAGATACGCAGTATTTT. Protein: CAWLIAGGTDTQYF.

This clone has just a few counts. The genes are TRBV12-5 and TRBJ1-2, with no clear D. V was trimmed by 2 bases and J by 6 bases, leaving 10 bases between them. The CDR3 runs 13 residues. Germline V gene lookup returns CDR1 LGHNT and CDR2 FRNRAP. The CDR3: CASGLRRTDGYTF. The DNA for the CDR3 is TGTGCTAGTGGTTTGCGACGGACCGATGGCTACACCTTC.

The CDR3: CASSRGTLYEQYF. CDR3 coding DNA: TGTGCCAGCAGCCGCGGGACACTTTACGAGCAGTACTTC. The V call is TRBV3-1 (or the pseudogene TRBV3-2), the J call TRBJ2-7; the D call may be TRBD1 or TRBD2 (6 bases each). The V gene's germline CDR1 is LGHDT and CDR2 YNNKEL (reference sequence). This CDR3 has 13 residues. Trimming stripped 4 bases from V and 4 bases from J, with 11 bases between.

This clone appeared a few times. The chain couples TRBV19 to TRBJ1-5; 7 bases match TRBD1. Germline V gene lookup returns CDR1 LNHDA and CDR2 SQIVND (reference sequence). V dropped 4 bases and J dropped 2; count of bases not matched to a gene: 11. The CDR3 length is 17 residues. CDR3 coding DNA: TGTGCCAGTAGTAGTAGTGGAGGGGGCGCGGGCAATCAGCCCCAGCATTTT. Its protein is CASSSSGGGAGNQPQHF.

V gene TRBV18 combines with J gene TRBJ1-3, with a possible D match to TRBD1 (5 bases). This CDR3 is built from 17 residues. Trimming stripped 1 base from V and 0 bases from J, with 13 bases between. Germline V gives CDR1 KGHSH, CDR2 LQKENI. CDR3 DNA sequence: TGTGCCAGCTCACCACGTGACACAGGAGGCTCTGGAAACACCATATATTTT. Its translation: CASSPRDTGGSGNTIYF.

By share, this clone ranks as medium-sized. The chain recombines TRBV7-2 with TRBJ1-5; D is uncertain. Germline V gene sequence: CDR1 SGHTA, CDR2 FQGNSA. There are 15 residues in the CDR3. V shed 2 bases and J shed 7 bases, with 15 bases lying between them. CDR3 amino acids: CASSLSAGLGQPQHF. CDR3 sequence (DNA): TGTGCCAGCAGCTTATCCGCCGGGCTTGGACAGCCCCAGCATTTT.

This clone is labeled medium-sized. Additional DNA sequences in this sample encode the identical CDR3. The chain's CDR3 is CASSLGPASYEQYF. DNA of the CDR3: TGTGCCAGCAGCTTGGGACCCGCGTCCTACGAGCAGTACTTC. This chain connects TRBV5-8 to TRBJ2-7; no definite D call. Germline-derived CDR1 and CDR2 are SGHTS and YDEGEE. Trimming pared 0 bases from V and 1 base from J, leaving 8 bases between. This CDR3 has 14 amino acids. Together with reference TRBV5-8 and TRBJ2-7, the CDR3 gives the full variable domain: EAGVTQSPTHLIKTRGQQATLRCSPISGHTSVYWYQQALGLGLQFLLWYDEGEERNRGNFPPRFSGRQFPNYSSELNVNALELEDSALYLCASSLGPASYEQYFGPGTRLTVT.

Within the sample, this clone is large. The genes are TRBV4-1 and TRBJ1-2; 12 bases align to TRBD1. The CDR3 spans 17 residues. CDR1 and CDR2 from the germline V gene are MGHRA and YSYEKL. V gave up 0 bases and J gave up 8 bases; unmatched junction bases: 10. Here the CDR3 DNA reads TGCGCCAGCAGCCAAGATCGCGGGACAGGGGGCGCCGGGGGCTACACCTTC. It encodes CASSQDRGTGGAGGYTF.

This clone occurred a few times. The rearrangement joins TRBV24-1 to TRBJ2-3; D gene uncertain. CDR1 KGHDR and CDR2 SFDVKD come from the germline V gene. Deletions cut 0 bases from V and 5 bases from J, with 5 bases between. This CDR3 region has 13 residues. DNA of the CDR3: TGTGCCACCAGTGATTTGCGAGTAGATACGCAGTATTTT. Protein: CATSDLRVDTQYF.

V usage is TRBV24-1 and J usage is TRBJ2-3; 7 bases are a match to TRBD2. CDR3 length: 15 residues. Trimming cost V 4 bases and J 5 bases; bases outside gene matches: 8. The germline V gene encodes CDR1 KGHDR and CDR2 SFDVKD. The DNA for the CDR3 is TGTGCCACCAGTGAGGGGGGGTGGGCCCGAGATACGCAGTATTTT. Translation: CATSEGGWARDTQYF.

This chain joins TRBV5-1 and TRBJ2-5; TRBD1 is a possible D gene (6 bases). This CDR3 is 14 amino acids long. The V gene's germline CDR1 is SGHRS and CDR2 YFSETQ. Trimming shortened V by 2 bases and J by 2 bases, and 10 bases separated the two germline ends. This CDR3 is CASSFGTPQETQYF. CDR3 bases: TGCGCCAGCAGCTTCGGGACACCTCAAGAGACCCAGTACTTC.

This clone was seen just once. The CDR3 DNA is TGTGCCAGCAGTTACGAAAACAGGGCCACCGGGGAGCTGTTTTTT. As protein: CASSYENRATGELFF. V gene TRBV6-6 combines with J gene TRBJ2-2; TRBD1 might be the D (6 bases). Germline loops: CDR1 MNHNY, CDR2 SVGAGI (reference sequence). The germline V and J ends were trimmed by 2 bases and 4 bases, with 11 bases remaining between them. CDR3 length: 15 residues.

The chain recombines TRBV6-4 with TRBJ2-2; TRBD2 matches 8 bases. The CDR3 is made up of 15 amino acids. Trimming at V came to 4 bases and at J to 6 bases, leaving 7 bases not matched to a gene. Germline V gene sequence: CDR1 MRHNA, CDR2 SNTAGT. The CDR3 DNA reads as TGTGCCAGCAGTGGGGAAGCGGGAGTCCCCGGGGAGCTGTTTTTT. The encoded protein is CASSGEAGVPGELFF.

The V call is TRBV29-1, the J call TRBJ2-3, with 10 bases matching TRBD1. CDR3 length: 14 residues. V dropped 4 bases and J dropped 4; count of bases not matched to a gene: 5. The V gene's germline CDR1 is SQVTM and CDR2 ANQGSEA. For the CDR3, the DNA is TGCAGCGTTGGGGGACAGGGGATCGCAGATACGCAGTATTTT. As protein: CSVGGQGIADTQYF.

The CDR3 DNA sequence: TGTGCCAGCAGTAGGACTAGCGGGGGTTACGAGCAGTACTTC. Residues: CASSRTSGGYEQYF. The chain combines TRBV27 with TRBJ2-7; 13 bases are shared with TRBD2. This CDR3 has 14 residues. V gave up 5 bases and J gave up 4 bases; unmatched junction bases: 2. The germline V gene encodes CDR1 MNHEY and CDR2 SMNVEV (reference sequence).

The chain recombines TRBV28 with TRBJ2-2, with a possible D match to TRBD2 (6 bases). CDR1 is MDHEN, CDR2 SYDVKM, per germline. Trimming took 4 bases from V and 7 from J, leaving 19 bases between them. The CDR3 loop spans 16 amino acids. CDR3 DNA sequence: TGTGCCAGCAGTTCCCCCTTGGGAGCCGGGGGCGGGGAGCTGTTTTTT. Amino acids: CASSSPLGAGGGELFF.

This sequence joins TRBV28 and TRBJ2-1; D is uncertain. Germline values: CDR1 MDHEN, CDR2 SYDVKM. The CDR3 loop spans 14 amino acids. The V end was cut by 1 base, the J end by 6 bases, with 10 bases between. CDR3 protein: CASSLSSGTNEQFF. The CDR3 DNA follows: TGTGCCAGCAGTTTATCTTCAGGCACCAATGAGCAGTTCTTC.

The chain employs TRBV7-9 and TRBJ1-5; perhaps TRBD1 as D (5 bases). The CDR3 is made up of 14 amino acids. V was clipped by 5 bases and J by 5 bases, with 13 bases between them. The germline CDR1 and CDR2 sequences are SEHNR and FQNEAQ (reference sequence). CDR3 residues: CASSRLGADQPQHF. CDR3 DNA sequence: TGTGCCAGCAGCCGATTAGGGGCCGATCAGCCCCAGCATTTT.

This chain uses TRBV5-4 with TRBJ2-7; 8 nucleotides agree with TRBD2. CDR1 and CDR2 from the germline V gene are SGHNT and YYREEE (reference sequence). The CDR3 length is 13 residues. The junction had 5 bases not matched to a gene; V was cut back by 2 bases and J by 7 bases. CDR3 region: CASSFGGRSEQYF. CDR3 in DNA: TGTGCCAGCAGCTTTGGCGGGAGGTCTGAGCAGTACTTC.

Worth noting for this clone: Because the CDR3 is missing its conserved closing phenylalanine or tryptophan, this is likely a read error. The DNA is left out, because the CDR3 cannot be placed on it with certainty; the CDR3 is given as TCRdb lists it. The rearrangement joins TRBV4-1 to TRBJ1-2. Looked up from germline, CDR1 is MGHRA and CDR2 is YSYEKL. The CDR3 is 11 amino acids in total, end residues counted. The CDR3 here is CASSQVGGHPL.

The table lists this clone with a few counts. V gene TRBV6-5 combines with J gene TRBJ1-2; TRBD1 matches 9 bases. CDR3 length: 15 residues. V lost 1 base and J lost 2; bases outside the gene matches: 2. Per germline, CDR1 MNHEY and CDR2 SVGAGI. CDR3 residues: CASSYYGTGNYGYTF. The CDR3 region has the DNA TGTGCCAGCAGTTACTACGGGACAGGGAACTATGGCTACACCTTC.

The chain couples TRBV6-5 to TRBJ2-1, with D maybe TRBD2 (6 bases). The germline V gene has CDR1 MNHEY and CDR2 SVGAGI. Trimming took off 7 bases at V and 0 bases at J, with 13 bases between the two ends. The CDR3 spans 15 residues. This CDR3 is CASKRDFSSYNEQFF. In DNA, the CDR3 is TGTGCCAGCAAAAGGGACTTCAGCTCCTACAATGAGCAGTTCTTC.

The rearrangement links TRBV14 to TRBJ1-2; 9 bases are a match to TRBD1. This CDR3 comprises 17 residues. V dropped 1 base and J dropped 2; count of bases not matched to a gene: 8. CDR1 and CDR2 (germline): SGHDN, FVKESK. The CDR3 DNA sequence: TGTGCCAGCAGCCAAGTAGACTCAGACAGGGGGAACTATGGCTACACCTTC. It yields the protein CASSQVDSDRGNYGYTF.

The chain carries TRBV19 and TRBJ2-3; possibly TRBD1 or TRBD2 for D (5 bases each). Germline V gene sequence: CDR1 LNHDA, CDR2 SQIVND (reference sequence). The CDR3 extends over 11 amino acids. V shed 3 bases and J shed 8 bases, with 6 bases lying between them. This chain's CDR3 is CASSIGGTQYF. CDR3 coding DNA: TGTGCCAGTAGTATTGGGGGTACGCAGTATTTT.